Presented here are 12 T cell receptor beta chains from one specimen sequenced in a study of T-cell memory formation after mild COVID-19 (dated by TCRdb to the early 2020s). Preparation of the library involved 5' RACE. TCRdb names Illumina NovaSeq 6000 as the instrument used. TCRdb ran its own pipeline on the public reads, namely fastp trimming at Q25 and MiXCR clone calling, and kept in-frame beta chains. Each entry merges the rows of one CDR3 protein and shows their most common DNA and genes. This sample has just over 350,000 distinct CDR3 sequences in its table, and approximately 15% of those were observed once. Under 25% of the sample is in the top ten clones. The sequenced material came from PBMCs or a T cell subset sorted from them (not recorded which). The source is a young man who had mild COVID-19 (a few samples of this study predate the infection). The sample titles of this study are shuffled in the database, so cell type and time point are left out; the donor was told from shared clones.

This chain links TRBV6-2 or TRBV6-3 with TRBJ1-1; possible D gene TRBD1, 5 bases. V lost 4 bases to trimming and J lost 2 bases, with 8 bases between them. The CDR3 has 13 amino acids. Germline lookup yields CDR1 MNHEY and CDR2 SVGEGT. The CDR3, as DNA: TGTGCCAGCAGTTCGTGGGGCAACACTGAAGCTTTCTTT. Amino acid sequence: CASSSWGNTEAFF.

The table lists this clonotype with many counts. The genes are TRBV18 and TRBJ2-3, with a tentative D call TRBD1 (6 bases). Per the germline V gene, CDR1 is KGHSH and CDR2 is LQKENI. Trimming removed 5 bases from V and 5 bases from J, with 17 bases in between. This CDR3 contains 15 residues. CDR3 DNA sequence: TGTGCCAGCTCAACAACAGGGTCAACCCGAGATACGCAGTATTTT. It translates to CASSTTGSTRDTQYF.

The chain uses TRBV11-1 and TRBJ2-1, with 9 bases matching TRBD2. This CDR3 has 16 amino acids. Germline V gene sequence: CDR1 SGHAT, CDR2 FQDESV (reference sequence). Unmatched junction bases numbered 4, after V lost 1 base and J lost 3 bases. Here the CDR3 DNA reads TGTGCCAGCAGCTTAGTAGGACTAGCGTTCTACAATGAGCAGTTCTTC. It yields the protein CASSLVGLAFYNEQFF.

The sample holds many counts of this clonotype. The V call is TRBV29-1, the J call TRBJ2-1, with 15 bases that match TRBD2. Looked up from germline, CDR1 is SQVTM and CDR2 is ANQGSEA. This CDR3 region has 15 residues. The trim removed 4 bases at V and 6 bases at J, leaving 4 bases unmatched. The CDR3 DNA sequence: TGCAGCGTTGGAGGGACTAGCGGGGGGTCCAATGAGCAGTTCTTC. Its protein is CSVGGTSGGSNEQFF.

The CDR3: CASSERSIDTQYF. Here the CDR3 DNA reads TGTGCCAGCAGTGAAAGAAGTATAGATACGCAGTATTTT. This chain links TRBV6-1 with TRBJ2-3; D gene uncertain. The CDR3 runs to 13 residues. The V and J ends lost 2 bases and 5 bases respectively, with 8 bases between them. Germline V CDR1 and CDR2: MNHNS, SASEGT.

There are a few counts of this clonotype. The J gene is TRBJ2-3, the V gene TRBV7-7, with D perhaps TRBD2 (6 bases). Trimming cost V 7 bases and J 6 bases, with 17 bases left between them. The CDR3 is 14 residues long. Germline-derived CDR1 and CDR2 are SSHAT and FNYEAQ (reference sequence). Written as DNA, the CDR3 is TGTGCCAGCACCACTAGCTCCACGACCGATACGCAGTATTTT. It translates to CASTTSSTTDTQYF.

The V gene is TRBV4-2, the J gene TRBJ2-3; D remains unclear. The V gene's germline CDR1 is LGHNA and CDR2 YNFKEQ. The CDR3 loop spans 15 amino acids. V was pared by 0 bases and J by 4 bases, with 11 bases between. CDR3 DNA sequence: TGTGCCAGCAGCCAAGAAGGAGTTAGGGCAGATACGCAGTATTTT. Translating it yields CASSQEGVRADTQYF.

The J gene is TRBJ2-6, the V gene TRBV7-2, with D possibly being TRBD1 or TRBD2 (6 bases each). CDR1 and CDR2 from the germline V gene are SGHTA and FQGNSA. V lost 5 bases and J 6 bases, leaving 11 bases between the germline ends. This CDR3 spans 14 amino acids. CDR3 in DNA: TGTGCCAGCAGCCGAGGGGGGATGGCCAACGTCCTGACTTTC. Translated, it gives CASSRGGMANVLTF.

The chain recombines TRBV19 with TRBJ2-2; 10 bases agree with TRBD2. V trimming: 2 bases; J trimming: 7 bases; junction bases outside the gene matches: 4. The CDR3 spans 15 residues. The germline V gene encodes CDR1 LNHDA and CDR2 SQIVND (reference sequence). CDR3 sequence: CASSIQRGGLGELFF. The CDR3 DNA reads as TGTGCCAGTAGTATACAGCGGGGGGGCCTCGGGGAGCTGTTTTTT.

In its sample, this clonotype was seen many times. The chain has TRBV9 and TRBJ1-1; D ambiguous. The CDR3 is 14 residues long. V gave up 3 bases and J gave up 3 bases, with 12 bases separating them. CDR1 is SGDLS and CDR2 is YYNGEE in the germline V gene. CDR3 sequence: CASSASRADTEAFF. CDR3 nucleotides: TGTGCCAGCAGCGCCAGTCGGGCGGACACTGAAGCTTTCTTT.

CDR3 in DNA: TGTGCCATCAGTGAGTCCACTGATCAGCCCCAGCATTTT. This codes for CAISESTDQPQHF. J is TRBJ1-5 and V is TRBV10-3; D unresolved. Germline V gene sequence: CDR1 ENHRY, CDR2 SYGVKD. This CDR3 is 13 amino acids long. Trimming pared 0 bases from V and 5 bases from J, leaving 5 bases between.

This clonotype appeared a few times. The chain has TRBV10-3 and TRBJ1-1, with 8 bases identical to TRBD1. The J segment lost 6 bases and the V segment lost 10 bases, leaving 10 bases of the junction unmatched. Germline CDR1 ENHRY, CDR2 SYGVKD. The CDR3 extends over 13 amino acids. CDR3 loop: CATKDRERAEAFF. CDR3 nucleotides: TGTGCCACCAAGGACAGGGAGAGGGCTGAAGCTTTCTTT.